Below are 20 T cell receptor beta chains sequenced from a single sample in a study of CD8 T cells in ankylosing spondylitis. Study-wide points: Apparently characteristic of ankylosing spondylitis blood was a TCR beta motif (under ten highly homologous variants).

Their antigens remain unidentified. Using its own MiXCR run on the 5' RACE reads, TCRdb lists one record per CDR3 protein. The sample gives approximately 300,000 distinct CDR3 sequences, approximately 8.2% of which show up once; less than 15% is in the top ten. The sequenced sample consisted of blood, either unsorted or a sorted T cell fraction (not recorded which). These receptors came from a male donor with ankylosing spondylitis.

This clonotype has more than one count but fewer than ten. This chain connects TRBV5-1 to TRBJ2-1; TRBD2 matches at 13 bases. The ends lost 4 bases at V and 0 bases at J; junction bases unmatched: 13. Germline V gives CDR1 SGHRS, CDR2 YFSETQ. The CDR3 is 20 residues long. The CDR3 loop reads CASSMPGTSGTKSSYNEQFF. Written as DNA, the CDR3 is TGCGCCAGCAGCATGCCCGGGACTAGCGGGACGAAAAGCTCCTACAATGAGCAGTTCTTC. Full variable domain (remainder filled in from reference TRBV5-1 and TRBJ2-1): KAGVTQTPRYLIKTRGQQVTLSCSPISGHRSVSWYQQTPGQGLQFLFEYFSETQRNKGNFPGRFSGRQFSNSRSEMNVSTLELGDSALYLCASSMPGTSGTKSSYNEQFFGPGTRLTVL.

DNA of the CDR3: TGCAGCGTTGACTTCTGGGGTAACGGCGGGGAGCTGTTTTTT. Translating it yields CSVDFWGNGGELFF. J is TRBJ2-2 and V is TRBV29-1; D unresolved. Germline V gives CDR1 SQVTM, CDR2 ANQGSEA. The CDR3 sequence is 14 residues long. The V gene lost 3 bases and the J gene lost 7 bases, with 15 bases spanning the gap.

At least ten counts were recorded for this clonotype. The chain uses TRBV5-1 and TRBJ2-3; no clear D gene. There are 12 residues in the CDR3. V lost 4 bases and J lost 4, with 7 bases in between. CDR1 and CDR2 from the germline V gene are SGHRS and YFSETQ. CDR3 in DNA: TGCGCCAGCAGCCAAGAAGCAGATACGCAGTATTTT. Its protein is CASSQEADTQYF.

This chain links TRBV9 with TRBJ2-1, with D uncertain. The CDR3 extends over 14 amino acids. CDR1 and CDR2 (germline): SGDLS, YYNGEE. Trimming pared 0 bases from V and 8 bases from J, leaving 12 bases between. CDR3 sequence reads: CASSVVGAGHEQFF. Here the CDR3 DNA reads TGTGCCAGCAGCGTAGTCGGAGCCGGCCATGAGCAGTTCTTC.

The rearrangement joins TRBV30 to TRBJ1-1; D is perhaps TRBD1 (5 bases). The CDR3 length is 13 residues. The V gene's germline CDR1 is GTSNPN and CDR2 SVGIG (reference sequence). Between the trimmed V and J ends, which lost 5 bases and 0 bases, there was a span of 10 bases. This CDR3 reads CAWAGHLNTEAFF. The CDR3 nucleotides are TGTGCCTGGGCTGGACACCTGAACACTGAAGCTTTCTTT. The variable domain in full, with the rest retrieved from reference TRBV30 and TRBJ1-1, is SQTIHQWPATLVQPVGSPLSLECTVEGTSNPNLYWYRQAAGRGLQLLFYSVGIGQISSEVPQNLSASRPQDRQFILSSKKLLLSDSGFYLCAWAGHLNTEAFFGQGTRLTVV.

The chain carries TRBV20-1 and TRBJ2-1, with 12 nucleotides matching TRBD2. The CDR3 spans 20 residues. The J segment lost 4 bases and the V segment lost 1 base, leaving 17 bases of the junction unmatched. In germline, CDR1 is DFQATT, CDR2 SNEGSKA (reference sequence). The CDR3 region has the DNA TGCAGTGCTAGAGGGATCGCTAGCGGGAGGGCCGATACCATGTACAATGAGCAGTTCTTC. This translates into CSARGIASGRADTMYNEQFF.

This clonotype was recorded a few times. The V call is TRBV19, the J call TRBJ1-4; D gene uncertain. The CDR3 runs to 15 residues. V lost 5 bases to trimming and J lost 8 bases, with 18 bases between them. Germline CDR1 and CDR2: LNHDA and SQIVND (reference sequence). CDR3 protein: CASSFFSERPEKLFF. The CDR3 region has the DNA TGTGCCAGTAGTTTCTTTTCTGAGCGGCCGGAAAAACTGTTTTTT.

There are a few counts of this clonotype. The CDR3 sequence is CASSPLTGPSNEKLFF. The CDR3 bases are TGTGCCAGCAGCCCCTTAACCGGGCCGTCTAATGAAAAACTGTTTTTT. V usage is TRBV7-2 and J usage is TRBJ1-4; D unresolved. Germline V CDR1 and CDR2: SGHTA, FQGNSA. V was clipped by 5 bases and J by 3 bases, with 16 bases between them. The CDR3 is made up of 16 amino acids.

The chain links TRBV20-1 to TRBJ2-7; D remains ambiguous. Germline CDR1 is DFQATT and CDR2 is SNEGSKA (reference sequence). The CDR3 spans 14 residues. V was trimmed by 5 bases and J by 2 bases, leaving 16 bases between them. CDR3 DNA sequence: TGCAGTGCTGACCCCCCCGGCAGCCCCTACGAGCAGTACTTC. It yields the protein CSADPPGSPYEQYF.

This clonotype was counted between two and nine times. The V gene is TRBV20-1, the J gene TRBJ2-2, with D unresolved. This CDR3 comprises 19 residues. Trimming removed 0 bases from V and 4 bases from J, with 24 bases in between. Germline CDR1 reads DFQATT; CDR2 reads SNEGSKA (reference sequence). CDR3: CSARDGRPGAHRGTGELFF. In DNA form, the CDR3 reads TGCAGTGCTAGAGATGGCCGACCAGGAGCCCATCGAGGCACCGGGGAGCTGTTTTTT.

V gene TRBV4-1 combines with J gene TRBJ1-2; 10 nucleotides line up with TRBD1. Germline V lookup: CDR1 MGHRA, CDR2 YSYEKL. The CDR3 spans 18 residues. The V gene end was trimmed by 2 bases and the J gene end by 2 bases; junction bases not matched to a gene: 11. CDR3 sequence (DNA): TGCGCCAGCAGCCAAAGGGCCGAGCCGGGACAGGGGAACTATGGCTACACCTTC. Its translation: CASSQRAEPGQGNYGYTF.

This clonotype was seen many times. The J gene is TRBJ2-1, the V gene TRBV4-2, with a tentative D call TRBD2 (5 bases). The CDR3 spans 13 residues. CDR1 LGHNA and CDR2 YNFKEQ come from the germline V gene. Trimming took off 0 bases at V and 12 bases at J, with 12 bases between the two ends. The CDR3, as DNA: TGTGCCAGCAGCCAAGATGTTACTAGTCGGCAGTTCTTC. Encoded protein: CASSQDVTSRQFF.

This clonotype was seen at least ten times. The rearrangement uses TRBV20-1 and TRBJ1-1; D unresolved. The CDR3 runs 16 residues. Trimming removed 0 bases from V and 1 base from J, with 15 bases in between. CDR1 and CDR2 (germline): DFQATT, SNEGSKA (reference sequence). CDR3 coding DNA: TGCAGTGCTAGAGATAGTAAGGTGTCATCGAACACTGAAGCTTTCTTT. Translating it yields CSARDSKVSSNTEAFF.

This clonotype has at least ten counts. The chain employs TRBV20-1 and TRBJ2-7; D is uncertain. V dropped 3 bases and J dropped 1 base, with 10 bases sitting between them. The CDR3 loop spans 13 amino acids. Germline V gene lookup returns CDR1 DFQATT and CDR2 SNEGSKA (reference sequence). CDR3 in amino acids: CSASSARSYEQYF. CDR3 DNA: TGCAGTGCTAGCTCGGCCAGATCCTACGAGCAGTACTTC.

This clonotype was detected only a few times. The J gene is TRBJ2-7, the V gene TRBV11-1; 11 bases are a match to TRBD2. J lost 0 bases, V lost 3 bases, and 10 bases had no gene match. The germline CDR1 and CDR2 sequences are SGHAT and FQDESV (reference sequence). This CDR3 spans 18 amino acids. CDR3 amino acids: CASSFAGGTSGSSYEQYF. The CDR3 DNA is TGTGCCAGCAGCTTTGCAGGAGGGACTAGCGGCTCCTCCTACGAGCAGTACTTC.

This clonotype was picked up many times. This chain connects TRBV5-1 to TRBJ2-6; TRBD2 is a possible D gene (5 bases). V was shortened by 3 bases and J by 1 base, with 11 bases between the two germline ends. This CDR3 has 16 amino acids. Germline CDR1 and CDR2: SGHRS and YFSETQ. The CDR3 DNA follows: TGCGCCAGCAGCTCACGCGCGGGTTCTGGGGCCAACGTCCTGACTTTC. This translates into CASSSRAGSGANVLTF.

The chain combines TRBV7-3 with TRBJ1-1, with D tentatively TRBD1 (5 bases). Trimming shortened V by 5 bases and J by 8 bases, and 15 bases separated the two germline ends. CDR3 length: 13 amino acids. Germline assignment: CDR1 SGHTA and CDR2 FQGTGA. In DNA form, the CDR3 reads TGTGCCAGCAGCCTTATCCGGGACGGAGAAGCTTTCTTT. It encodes CASSLIRDGEAFF.

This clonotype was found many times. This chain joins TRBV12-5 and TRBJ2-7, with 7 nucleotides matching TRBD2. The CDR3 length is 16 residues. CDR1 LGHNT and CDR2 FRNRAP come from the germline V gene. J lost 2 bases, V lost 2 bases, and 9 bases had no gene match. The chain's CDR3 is CASGLTTGGGTYEQYF. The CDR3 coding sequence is TGTGCTAGTGGTTTGACCACGGGCGGGGGAACCTACGAGCAGTACTTC.

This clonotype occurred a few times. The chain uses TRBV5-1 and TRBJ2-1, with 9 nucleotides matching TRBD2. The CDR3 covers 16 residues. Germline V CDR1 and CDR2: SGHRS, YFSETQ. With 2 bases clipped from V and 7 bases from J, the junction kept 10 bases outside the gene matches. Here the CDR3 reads CASSFGLAGGPNEQFF. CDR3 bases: TGCGCCAGCAGCTTTGGGCTGGCGGGAGGGCCAAATGAGCAGTTCTTC.

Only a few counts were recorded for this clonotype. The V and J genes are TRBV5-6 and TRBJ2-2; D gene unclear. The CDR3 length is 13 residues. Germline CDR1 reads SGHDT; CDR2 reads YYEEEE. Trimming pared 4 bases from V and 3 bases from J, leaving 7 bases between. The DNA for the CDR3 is TGTGCCAGCAGCCAAGTAGACACCGGGGAGCTGTTTTTT. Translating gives CASSQVDTGELFF.